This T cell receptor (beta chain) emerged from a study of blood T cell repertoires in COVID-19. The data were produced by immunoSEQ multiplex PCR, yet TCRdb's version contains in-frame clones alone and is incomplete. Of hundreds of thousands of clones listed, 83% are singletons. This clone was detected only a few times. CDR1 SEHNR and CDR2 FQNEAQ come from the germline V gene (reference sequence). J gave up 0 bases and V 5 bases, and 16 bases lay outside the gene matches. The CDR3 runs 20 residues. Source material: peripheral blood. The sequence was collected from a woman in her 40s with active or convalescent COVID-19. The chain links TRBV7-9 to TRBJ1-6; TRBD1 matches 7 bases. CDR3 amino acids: CASSTLRDRARSSYNSPLHF. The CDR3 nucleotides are TGTGCCAGCAGCACTTTACGGGACAGAGCGCGTAGCTCCTATAATTCACCCCTCCACTTT.